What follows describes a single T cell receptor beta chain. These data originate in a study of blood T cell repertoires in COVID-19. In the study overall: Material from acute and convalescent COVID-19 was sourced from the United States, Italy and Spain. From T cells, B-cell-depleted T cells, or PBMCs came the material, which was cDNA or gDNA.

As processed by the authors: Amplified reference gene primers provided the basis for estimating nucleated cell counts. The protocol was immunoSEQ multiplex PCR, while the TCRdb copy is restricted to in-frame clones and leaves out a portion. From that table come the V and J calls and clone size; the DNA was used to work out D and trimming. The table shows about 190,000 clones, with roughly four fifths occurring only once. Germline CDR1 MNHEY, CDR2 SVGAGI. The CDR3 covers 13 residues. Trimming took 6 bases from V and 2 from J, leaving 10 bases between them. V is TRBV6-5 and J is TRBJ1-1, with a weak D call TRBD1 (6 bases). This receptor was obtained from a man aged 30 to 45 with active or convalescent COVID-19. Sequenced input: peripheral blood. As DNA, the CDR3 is TGTGCCAGCAGGCGGACAGCAAACACTGAAGCTTTCTTT. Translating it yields CASRRTANTEAFF.